Listed below are T cell receptor beta chains from one sample, sequenced in a study of radiotherapy plus CTLA-4 blockade in lung cancer. Generated by immunoSEQ multiplex PCR, the TCRdb table keeps only in-frame clones and is missing some. The sample carries around 26,000 clones, over 55% recorded once. The sequenced sample was peripheral blood, obtained from a patient treated with radiotherapy plus ipilimumab. The receptors here all came from a human donor with non-small cell lung cancer whose response to radiotherapy plus ipilimumab could not be evaluated. CDR3s include the opening cysteine and the closing phenylalanine or tryptophan. The D gene is left open where the match is weak. Rows give clone size only sometimes, using once, few, many, or a class for an expanded clone.

d_call	v_call	clone_size	j_call	cdr3_nt	cdr3_aa
TRBD1	TRBV6-1	once	TRBJ2-7	TGTGCCAGCAGTGGATTACAGGGGGGTCCCTACGAGCAGTACTTC	CASSGLQGGPYEQYF
TRBD1	TRBV5-1	-	TRBJ2-1	TGCGCCAGCGGATATGACAAACCGGGACAGGGCTCCTACAATGAGCAGTTCTTC	CASGYDKPGQGSYNEQFF
TRBD2	TRBV5-4	-	TRBJ2-3	TGTGCCAGCACCCCTGCCGGGACTAGCGGGAGGATTAGCACAGATACGCAGTATTTT	CASTPAGTSGRISTDTQYF
-	TRBV18	once	TRBJ2-3	TGTGCCAGCTCATCAAGGACTAACACAGATACGCAGTATTTT	CASSSRTNTDTQYF
-	TRBV7-8	-	TRBJ2-7	TGTGCCAGCAGCTCCACCGGGACATTAAGCTACGAGCAGTACTTC	CASSSTGTLSYEQYF
-	TRBV15	-	TRBJ2-7	TGTGCCACCAGCAGAGGGTACGGGGGAGTGTCATCCGAGCAGTACTTC	CATSRGYGGVSSEQYF
-	TRBV30	-	TRBJ1-5	TGTGCCTGGAGTGTACACAGGGGCAATCAGCCCCAGCATTTT	CAWSVHRGNQPQHF
-	TRBV27	-	TRBJ1-5	TGTGCCAGCAGCCTCGGGACATTCAATCAGCCCCAGCATTTT	CASSLGTFNQPQHF
TRBD2	TRBV5-4	-	TRBJ2-5	TGTGCCAGCAGCTTACTAGCGTCTCAAGAGACCCAGTACTTC	CASSLLASQETQYF
-	TRBV5-5	-	TRBJ2-7	TGTGCCAGCAGCTGGAGTGGGCGGGGACGAACCTACGAGCAGTACTTC	CASSWSGRGRTYEQYF
-	TRBV5-4	-	TRBJ2-2	TGTGCCAGCAGCACAAATACGGGCGGGGAGCTGTTTTTT	CASSTNTGGELFF
-	TRBV19	-	TRBJ1-2	TGTGCCAGTAGTATGGCAGGGAACTATGGCTACACCTTC	CASSMAGNYGYTF
-	TRBV5-4	-	TRBJ2-3	TGTGCCAGCAGCCCCGCCGGGGGACCTAGCACAGATACGCAGTATTTT	CASSPAGGPSTDTQYF
TRBD1	TRBV18	-	TRBJ1-1	TGTGCCAGCTCCCCACAGGGGGTCGGGAACACTGAAGCTTTCTTT	CASSPQGVGNTEAFF
-	TRBV5-1	-	TRBJ2-1	TGCGCCAGCAGCGGGGGGGCTTACAATGAGCAGTTCTTC	CASSGGAYNEQFF
-	TRBV5-4	-	TRBJ1-2	TGTGCCAGCAGCTTGGGGTTTGGTGAAAGCTCTGGCTACACCTTC	CASSLGFGESSGYTF
-	TRBV28	-	TRBJ2-1	TGTGCCAGCAGTCTACCGGGTGGAGGGGTATACAATGAGCAGTTCTTC	CASSLPGGGVYNEQFF
TRBD2	TRBV27	few	TRBJ2-2	TGTGCCAGCAGGCCCTCAGGGTGGCGGGAGGGAAGAGGAATGACTCTGGCCGGGGAGCTGTTTTTT	CASRPSGWREGRGMTLAGELFF
-	TRBV2	-	TRBJ2-1	TGTGCCAGCAGGAGCGGGTCAAACAATGAGCAGTTCTTC	CASRSGSNNEQFF
-	TRBV19	-	TRBJ2-6	TGTGCCAGTAGTGCACCCAGGGAAGCTGGGGCCAACGTCCTGACTTTC	CASSAPREAGANVLTF
-	TRBV2	-	TRBJ1-5	TGTGCCAGCAGTGAAGGTCGTCAGCCCCAGCATTTT	CASSEGRQPQHF
-	TRBV10-3	-	TRBJ1-1	TGTGCCACGCGGGCCACTGGGGAGACTGAAGCTTTCTTT	CATRATGETEAFF
-	TRBV27	-	TRBJ1-2	TGTGCCAGCAGGGGAGGATCTAACTATGGCTACACCTTC	CASRGGSNYGYTF
TRBD2	TRBV18	-	TRBJ2-1	TGTGCCAGCTCACCACGAGGCGGGAGTAGTGACAATGAGCAGTTCTTC	CASSPRGGSSDNEQFF
-	TRBV27	-	TRBJ2-1	TGTGCCAGCAGTTTATCGGCGACAGCTAGCTCCTACAATGAGCAGTTCTTC	CASSLSATASSYNEQFF
TRBD1	TRBV25-1	-	TRBJ2-7	TGTGCCAGCTCCAATTTCGGGACAGGTCGATTAGAGCAGTACTTC	CASSNFGTGRLEQYF
TRBD1	TRBV5-1	-	TRBJ1-1	TGCGCCAGCAGCTCTAATCCGACAGGGGGGTTCACTGAAGCTTTCTTT	CASSSNPTGGFTEAFF
-	TRBV5-4	-	TRBJ2-7	TGTGCCAGCAGCTTACAGGGGAGGCTAAACGAGCAGTACTTC	CASSLQGRLNEQYF
-	TRBV27	-	TRBJ2-2	TGTGCCAGCAGCCGACTGTCTAGCAACACCGGGGAGCTGTTTTTT	CASSRLSSNTGELFF
TRBD2	TRBV12-5	-	TRBJ2-7	TGTGCTAGTGGTTTGGTACTGCTAGCGGCGGAACCATACGAGCAGTACTTC	CASGLVLLAAEPYEQYF
-	TRBV19	-	TRBJ1-5	TGTGCCAGTACCCCTAAACCCATTTATAGCAATCAGCCCCAGCATTTT	CASTPKPIYSNQPQHF
-	TRBV5-1	-	TRBJ2-7	TGCGCCAGCAGCTTAAGTTCGGGACAATACGAGCAGTACTTC	CASSLSSGQYEQYF
-	TRBV7-9	-	TRBJ2-1	TGTGCCAGCAGCCCCCCAGCGTACAATGAGCAGTTCTTC	CASSPPAYNEQFF
-	TRBV20-1	medium-sized	TRBJ1-1	TGCAGTGCTAGACAGAACACTGAAGCTTTCTTT	CSARQNTEAFF
-	TRBV11-1	few	TRBJ2-3	TGTGCCAGCAGCGTCTTAGCGGCCTACGGGGCAGCAGATACGCAGTATTTT	CASSVLAAYGAADTQYF
TRBD1	TRBV7-9	once	TRBJ1-6	TGTGCCAGCAGCCCGGGACAGGGGGATTCACCCCTCCACTTT	CASSPGQGDSPLHF
-	TRBV6-6	-	TRBJ1-5	TGTGCCAGCAGTTACTCTGGCAGGGTAGTTCAGCCCCAGCATTTT	CASSYSGRVVQPQHF
-	TRBV27	-	TRBJ1-1	TGTGCCAGCAGTAGAAGGGAGGACACTGAAGCTTTCTTT	CASSRREDTEAFF
TRBD2	TRBV5-1	-	TRBJ2-1	TGCGCCAGCAGCTCGGGACTAGAGAATTACAATGAGCAGTTCTTC	CASSSGLENYNEQFF
-	TRBV2	-	TRBJ1-1	TGTGCCAGCACCAGGGATGTGAACACTGAAGCTTTCTTT	CASTRDVNTEAFF
TRBD2	TRBV15	-	TRBJ2-1	TGTGCCACCAGCAGCATGACTAGCGGTGGGAATGAGCAGTTCTTC	CATSSMTSGGNEQFF
TRBD1	TRBV11-2	-	TRBJ1-1	TGTGCCAGCAGCCCTAGGGGGACAGAGGGAGAAGCTTTCTTT	CASSPRGTEGEAFF
-	TRBV4-3	-	TRBJ2-7	TGCGCCAGCAGCCAAGGGGGGACTCGGCAGTACTTC	CASSQGGTRQYF
-	TRBV27	-	TRBJ2-5	TGTGCCAGCAGTTTGAGGAGCCCCCAAGAGACCCAGTACTTC	CASSLRSPQETQYF
TRBD1	TRBV5-1	-	TRBJ2-1	TGCGCCAGCAGCTTTGGGACAGTATACAATGAGCAGTTCTTC	CASSFGTVYNEQFF
TRBD1	TRBV7-2	-	TRBJ2-1	TGTGCCAGCAGCTTAGATGGGACAGGGCGGGAGCAGTTCTTC	CASSLDGTGREQFF
TRBD2	TRBV5-4	-	TRBJ2-1	TGTGCCAGCAGCCGCGTTAGCGGGAGGGACAATGAGCAGTTCTTC	CASSRVSGRDNEQFF
-	TRBV6-1	-	TRBJ2-7	TGTGCCAGCAGTGTATCAGGGTTGTACGAGCAGTACTTC	CASSVSGLYEQYF
TRBD2	TRBV5-4	-	TRBJ2-3	TGTGCCAGCAGCGTGGGCGGGAGGAGATCAGATACGCAGTATTTT	CASSVGGRRSDTQYF
-	TRBV6-7	once	TRBJ1-5	TGTGCCAGCAGTTATTGGGGAGTGCGGCAGCCCCAGCATTTT	CASSYWGVRQPQHF
-	TRBV19	few	TRBJ1-1	TGTGCCAGTAGTCCCGCAGGGGTGAACACTGAAGCTTTCTTT	CASSPAGVNTEAFF
-	TRBV10-2	-	TRBJ1-2	TGCGCCAGCAGTGACCGGGCGAAGGGGTGGGATGGCTACACCTTC	CASSDRAKGWDGYTF
-	TRBV19	-	TRBJ1-6	TGTGCCAGTAGGTCCTATCGGGGTTCACCCCTCCACTTT	CASRSYRGSPLHF
-	TRBV9	-	TRBJ1-3	TGTGCCAGCAGCGCCCACGTAGGGGGTTCTGGAAACACCATATATTTT	CASSAHVGGSGNTIYF
-	TRBV18	-	TRBJ2-1	TGTGCCAGCTCACCGCAGAGGGGGGCGGGAGTCCTCAATGAGCAGTTCTTC	CASSPQRGAGVLNEQFF
TRBD1	TRBV6-1	-	TRBJ2-7	TGTGCCAGCAGCGCCGGGACAGGGGGTTCCTACGAGCAGTACTTC	CASSAGTGGSYEQYF
TRBD2	TRBV27	-	TRBJ2-1	TGTGCCAGCAGTTTATCGTCTAGCGGGCCGGTCGAACAGTTCTTC	CASSLSSSGPVEQFF
-	TRBV7-2	-	TRBJ2-3	TGTGCCAGCAGCTTTCTGGGGCCTACAGATACGCAGTATTTT	CASSFLGPTDTQYF
TRBD2	TRBV2	-	TRBJ2-7	TGTGCCAGCAGTCTCAGGACTAGCGGTTCAGGCGAGCAGTACTTC	CASSLRTSGSGEQYF
TRBD1	TRBV7-2	-	TRBJ2-7	TGTGCCAGCAGCTTAGGAGGTCAGGGGGCGATATACGAGCAGTACTTC	CASSLGGQGAIYEQYF